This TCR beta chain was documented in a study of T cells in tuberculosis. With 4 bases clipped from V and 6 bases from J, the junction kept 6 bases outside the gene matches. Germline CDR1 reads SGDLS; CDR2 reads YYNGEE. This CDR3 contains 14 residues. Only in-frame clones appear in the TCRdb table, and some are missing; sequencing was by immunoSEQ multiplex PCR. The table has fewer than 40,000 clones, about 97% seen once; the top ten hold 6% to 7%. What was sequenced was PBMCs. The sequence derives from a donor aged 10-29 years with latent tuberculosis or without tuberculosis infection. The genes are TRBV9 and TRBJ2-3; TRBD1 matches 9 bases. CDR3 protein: CASSPTGGRDTQYF. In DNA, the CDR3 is TGTGCCAGCAGCCCAACAGGGGGCAGGGATACGCAGTATTTT.